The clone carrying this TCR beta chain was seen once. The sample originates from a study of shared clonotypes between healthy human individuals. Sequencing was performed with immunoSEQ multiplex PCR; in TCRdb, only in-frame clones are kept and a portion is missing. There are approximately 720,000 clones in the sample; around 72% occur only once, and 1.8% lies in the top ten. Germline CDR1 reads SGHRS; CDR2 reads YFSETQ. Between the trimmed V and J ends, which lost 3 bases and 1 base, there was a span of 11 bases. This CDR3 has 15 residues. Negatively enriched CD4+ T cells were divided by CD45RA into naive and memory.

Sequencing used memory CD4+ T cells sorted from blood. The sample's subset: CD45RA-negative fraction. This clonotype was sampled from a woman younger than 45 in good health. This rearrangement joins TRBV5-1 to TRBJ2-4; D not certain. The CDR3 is CASSSGGAAKNIQYF. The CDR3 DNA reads TGCGCCAGCAGCTCGGGTGGTGCGGCCAAAAACATTCAGTACTTC.